This T cell receptor beta chain was sequenced in a study of regulatory T cells in long-lasting Graves disease. Findings and caveats of the study: Persistent disease preferred TRBV28, TRBJ1-2 and TRBJ2-5; new disease, TRBV20-1 and TRBJ2-1. Only a small sample size was used, which may have cut accuracy.

V trimming: 0 bases; J trimming: 7 bases; junction bases outside the gene matches: 8. There are 17 residues in the CDR3. Germline V gene data show CDR1 as SGHDT and CDR2 as YYEEEE. The time point denotes: newly diagnosed GD, antithyroid drugs for less than 3 months. The TCR library was made from RNA extracted from PBMCs. The table lists this clonotype with a few counts. Its cognate antigen is unknown. With iRepertoire HTBI primers and Arm-PCR of CDR3 regions, TCR beta libraries were built. TCRdb fed the multiplex PCR reads into MiXCR, producing one record per CDR3 protein. The sample carries 370,000 or so distinct CDR3 sequences, roughly 15% recorded once. The sample was also reused in another study, on T cells in Graves' hyperthyroidism and ophthalmopathy. In that study: Patients aged 18 to 65 had newly diagnosed hyperthyroidism of under 2 months' duration.

This rearrangement joins TRBV5-6 to TRBJ2-1, with 12 bases that match TRBD1. The source material was peripheral blood mononuclear cells (PBMCs), sampled at new diagnosis, from a patient treated with antithyroid drugs. The TCR originated in a woman aged 18-29 years with Graves disease. This chain's CDR3 is CASSLVIGTGGENEQFF. CDR3 nucleotide sequence: TGTGCCAGCAGCTTGGTGATCGGGACAGGGGGCGAGAATGAGCAGTTCTTC.